The source of this TCR beta chain is a study of radiotherapy plus CTLA-4 blockade in lung cancer. The V end was cut by 2 bases, the J end by 2 bases, with 15 bases between. The CDR3 covers 16 residues. Germline V gives CDR1 SGHVS, CDR2 FQNEAQ. The protocol was immunoSEQ multiplex PCR, while the TCRdb copy is restricted to in-frame clones and leaves out a portion. The table lists 90,000 or so clones, about 86% of them singletons. As for this clone: Its antigen is not known.

Study results and caveats: Radiotherapy was combined with ipilimumab, and tumor-derived TCR clones then expanded in blood.

The material was peripheral blood, obtained from a patient treated with radiotherapy plus ipilimumab. The chain has TRBV7-8 and TRBJ1-2; D possibly corresponds to TRBD1 (5 bases). The source of this sequence is a human donor with non-small cell lung cancer who had a partial response to radiotherapy plus ipilimumab. The DNA for the CDR3 is TGTGCCAGCAGCTTAATGGGGGGTCAGACGAACTATGGCTACACCTTC. Residues: CASSLMGGQTNYGYTF.